The 28 T cell receptor beta chains below come from one sample, sequenced in a study of identical twins. MiXCR, run by TCRdb on the 5' RACE reads, gives a single entry per CDR3 protein. The sample lists a few hundred thousand distinct CDR3 sequences; 9% to 10% were seen once. These data also featured in a second study, about yellow fever vaccine responses in identical twins.

Material: PBMCs. Receptors were obtained from a woman aged 18-29 years in good health.

This clonotype has a count of ten or more. The chain employs TRBV29-1 and TRBJ2-1, with 7 bases identical to TRBD2. V was pared by 4 bases and J by 6 bases, with 12 bases of the junction left unmatched. The CDR3 has 15 residues. CDR1 SQVTM and CDR2 ANQGSEA come from the germline V gene. The DNA for the CDR3 is TGCAGCGTTGCTGGGGCGGGAGAAATAGGCAATGAGCAGTTCTTC. The encoded protein is CSVAGAGEIGNEQFF.

This clonotype was observed many times. The chain combines TRBV6-4 with TRBJ2-1; D not resolved. V was cut by 0 bases and J by 4 bases, with 10 bases left in between. CDR1 is MRHNA, CDR2 SNTAGT, per germline. CDR3 length equals 15 residues. The CDR3 spells CASSDSAEGYNEQFF. The CDR3 DNA follows: TGTGCCAGCAGTGACTCTGCGGAAGGATACAATGAGCAGTTCTTC.

This clonotype was recorded a few times. This chain joins TRBV2 and TRBJ2-5; no reliable D call. V gave up 8 bases and J gave up 2 bases, with 12 bases separating them. This CDR3 is 13 amino acids long. Germline V gene sequence: CDR1 SNHLY, CDR2 FYNNEI. CDR3 loop: CASYPGVQETQYF. CDR3 in DNA: TGTGCCAGCTATCCAGGAGTACAAGAGACCCAGTACTTC. The full variable domain, its missing parts supplied by reference TRBV2 and TRBJ2-5, is EPEVTQTPSHQVTQMGQEVILRCVPISNHLYFYWYRQILGQKVEFLVSFYNNEISEKSEIFDDQFSVERPDGSNFTLKIRSTKLEDSAMYFCASYPGVQETQYFGPGTRLLVL.

This clonotype has only a few counts. The chain recombines TRBV9 with TRBJ1-2; possible D gene TRBD1, 5 bases. Trimming stripped 4 bases from V and 4 bases from J, with 11 bases between. The germline gives CDR1 SGDLS, CDR2 YYNGEE. The CDR3 has 13 amino acids. The CDR3 protein is CASSSGTSYGYTF. DNA of the CDR3: TGTGCCAGCAGCAGCGGGACCTCCTATGGCTACACCTTC. Looking up the rest from reference TRBV9 and TRBJ1-2 gives the full variable domain: DSGVTQTPKHLITATGQRVTLRCSPRSGDLSVYWYQQSLDQGLQFLIQYYNGEERAKGNILERFSAQQFPDLHSELNLSSLELGDSALYFCASSSGTSYGYTFGSGTRLTVV.

This clonotype has more than one count but fewer than ten. The chain links TRBV5-1 to TRBJ2-7; 10 bases fit TRBD2. V trimming: 7 bases; J trimming: 4 bases; junction bases outside the gene matches: 14. The V gene's germline CDR1 is SGHRS and CDR2 YFSETQ. The CDR3 runs 16 residues. As DNA, the CDR3 is TGCGCCAGCGCTTCGGTAGCGGGGGGAATAGTTTACGAGCAGTACTTC. Its protein is CASASVAGGIVYEQYF.

This chain uses TRBV14 with TRBJ1-1; TRBD1 might be the D (5 bases). The CDR3 is 15 residues long. CDR1 and CDR2 from the germline V gene are SGHDN and FVKESK. Between the trimmed V and J ends, which lost 2 bases and 0 bases, there was a span of 10 bases. This chain's CDR3 is CASSQRGLMNTEAFF. In DNA, the CDR3 is TGTGCCAGCAGCCAACGGGGACTCATGAACACTGAAGCTTTCTTT.

The chain joins TRBV27 to TRBJ2-1; 10 nucleotides match TRBD1. The CDR3 is 16 residues long. Trimming at V came to 7 bases and at J to 9 bases, leaving 15 bases not matched to a gene. Germline CDR1 and CDR2: MNHEY and SMNVEV (reference sequence). The CDR3 region has the DNA TGTGCCAGCAAACCGAGGACAGGGGGGCCCCCCGGTGAGCAGTTCTTC. Translating gives CASKPRTGGPPGEQFF.

This rearrangement joins TRBV6-5 to TRBJ2-5; D tentatively reads TRBD1 or TRBD2 (5 bases each). Germline V CDR1 and CDR2: MNHEY, SVGAGI. The length of the CDR3 is 16 residues. Trimming took 2 bases from V and 2 from J, leaving 15 bases between them. The DNA of the CDR3 is TGTGCCAGCAGTTACGGTTTGGGGACGGGGCAAGAGACCCAGTACTTC. Translation gives CASSYGLGTGQETQYF.

The chain combines TRBV7-9 with TRBJ1-2, with TRBD1 matching over 8 bases. This CDR3 region has 13 residues. Germline V gene lookup returns CDR1 SEHNR and CDR2 FQNEAQ (reference sequence). The V and J ends lost 5 bases and 4 bases, in that order; junction bases with no gene match: 3. CDR3 coding DNA: TGTGCCAGCAGCCCAGGGGGCATCTATGGCTACACCTTC. Encoded protein: CASSPGGIYGYTF.

The chain recombines TRBV24-1 with TRBJ1-2, with 7 bases identical to TRBD1. After removal of 4 bases from V and 8 bases from J, the junction contained 6 bases not matched to a gene. The CDR3 runs to 13 residues. The V gene's germline CDR1 is KGHDR and CDR2 SFDVKD. DNA for the CDR3: TGTGCCACCAGTGAAGGGACAGCGGGGGGCTACACCTTC. Residues: CATSEGTAGGYTF.

This clonotype showed up many times. The chain combines TRBV2 with TRBJ1-5; D call uncertain. Trimming left V 1 base short and J 3 bases short, with 10 bases between. Germline CDR1 and CDR2: SNHLY and FYNNEI. The length of the CDR3 is 15 residues. CDR3 region: CASSEGRAVNQPQHF. The CDR3 nucleotides are TGTGCCAGCAGTGAAGGGCGGGCGGTCAATCAGCCCCAGCATTTT.

This clonotype turned up a few times. The J gene is TRBJ2-1, the V gene TRBV7-8; 7 nucleotides align to TRBD2. CDR3 length equals 16 residues. Germline trimming cut 1 base from V and 3 bases from J; bases unmatched to any gene: 6. Germline values: CDR1 SGHVS, CDR2 FQNEAQ. This chain's CDR3 is CASSLEAGVGYNEQFF. The CDR3 DNA is TGTGCCAGCAGCTTAGAGGCGGGAGTAGGCTACAATGAGCAGTTCTTC.

This clonotype has ten or more counts. The chain uses TRBV5-1 and TRBJ1-1, with a possible D match to TRBD1 (5 bases). This CDR3 region has 14 residues. V was cut by 5 bases and J by 2 bases, with 13 bases left in between. Germline V lookup: CDR1 SGHRS, CDR2 YFSETQ. The DNA of the CDR3 is TGCGCCAGCAGTGGGGGGAAACTCAACACTGAAGCTTTCTTT. Translating it yields CASSGGKLNTEAFF.

V and J are TRBV4-3 and TRBJ1-3; unclear D gene. Germline V gives CDR1 LGHNA, CDR2 YSLEER. V was pared by 1 base and J by 4 bases, with 11 bases between. The CDR3 runs to 15 residues. In DNA form, the CDR3 reads TGCGCCAGCAGCCAAGGGACTAATTCAGGAAACACCATATATTTT. It specifies CASSQGTNSGNTIYF.

This chain joins TRBV4-3 and TRBJ2-1, with 11 bases matching TRBD2. Germline-derived CDR1 and CDR2 are LGHNA and YSLEER. CDR3 length equals 17 residues. The V gene end was trimmed by 5 bases and the J gene end by 6 bases; junction bases not matched to a gene: 12. In nucleotides, the CDR3 is TGCGCCAGCAGCGCAACAAAAACTAGCGGGAGCTTCAATGAGCAGTTCTTC. Its protein is CASSATKTSGSFNEQFF.

This clonotype was seen only a few times. This chain joins TRBV24-1 and TRBJ2-7; 7 positions agree with TRBD1. V was pared by 3 bases and J by 0 bases, with 4 bases of the junction left unmatched. Germline lookup yields CDR1 KGHDR and CDR2 SFDVKD. The CDR3 consists of 15 residues. CDR3 loop: CATSDGTDNSYEQYF. CDR3 nucleotides: TGTGCCACCAGTGATGGGACAGATAACTCCTACGAGCAGTACTTC.

The chain combines TRBV24-1 with TRBJ2-3, with 11 positions matching TRBD1. Losses at the gene ends were 4 bases for V and 5 bases for J; bases not matched to a gene: 4. The V gene's germline CDR1 is KGHDR and CDR2 SFDVKD. The CDR3 covers 15 residues. The CDR3 loop reads CATSEGQGVKDTQYF. In nucleotides, the CDR3 is TGTGCCACCAGTGAGGGACAGGGGGTAAAAGATACGCAGTATTTT.

This clonotype turned up a few times. This sequence joins TRBV27 and TRBJ2-7; 8 bases match TRBD2. This CDR3 spans 15 amino acids. J gave up 2 bases and V 6 bases, and 9 bases lay outside the gene matches. Per germline, CDR1 MNHEY and CDR2 SMNVEV (reference sequence). The CDR3 sequence is CASSRGGAPTYEQYF. DNA for the CDR3: TGTGCCAGCAGCCGGGGGGGGGCCCCAACCTACGAGCAGTACTTC.

This clonotype was observed many times. V usage is TRBV5-4 and J usage is TRBJ2-1, with 11 bases matching TRBD1. With 6 bases clipped from V and 9 bases from J, the junction kept 14 bases outside the gene matches. Germline assignment: CDR1 SGHNT and CDR2 YYREEE (reference sequence). The CDR3 consists of 16 residues. CDR3 region: CASTYKDRGRVAEQFF. The CDR3 coding sequence is TGTGCCAGCACCTACAAGGACAGGGGGCGGGTGGCTGAGCAGTTCTTC.

CDR3 sequence (DNA): TGTGCCAGCAGTTACTTACTGACAACACCCACAGATACGCAGTATTTT. Its protein is CASSYLLTTPTDTQYF. The rearrangement joins TRBV6-2 or TRBV6-3 to TRBJ2-3; no clear D. The V end lost 1 base, the J end lost 2 bases, and 13 bases lay between the germline ends. The CDR3 extends over 16 amino acids. The germline gives CDR1 MNHEY, CDR2 SVGEGT.

The chain recombines TRBV25-1 with TRBJ2-7, with D perhaps assigned TRBD1 or TRBD2 (5 bases each). V was pared by 6 bases and J by 4 bases, with 16 bases between. The CDR3 runs 14 residues. CDR1 and CDR2 from the germline V gene are MGHDK and SYGVNS. CDR3 nucleotides: TGTGCCAGCAGGGAAGGGCAGGGACCGTACGAGCAGTACTTC. Amino acid sequence: CASREGQGPYEQYF.

This clonotype was found a few times. The chain joins TRBV20-1 to TRBJ2-1; weak D call: TRBD2 (6 bases). The CDR3 runs 14 residues. Looked up from germline, CDR1 is DFQATT and CDR2 is SNEGSKA (reference sequence). Deletions cut 4 bases from V and 4 bases from J, with 14 bases between. The CDR3 DNA follows: TGCAGTGCTATGAGAGCGGGTGCTTACAATGAGCAGTTCTTC. This sequence encodes CSAMRAGAYNEQFF.

This clonotype was counted at least ten times. This rearrangement joins TRBV7-9 to TRBJ1-6; D gene uncertain. The V end lost 2 bases, the J end lost 10 bases, and 6 bases lay between the germline ends. The germline V gene has CDR1 SEHNR and CDR2 FQNEAQ (reference sequence). The CDR3 runs 12 residues. As DNA, the CDR3 is TGTGCCAGCAGCTTATCCGACTCACCCCTCCACTTT. Encoded protein: CASSLSDSPLHF.

In this sample, this clonotype turned up a few times. This rearrangement joins TRBV5-1 to TRBJ2-1; TRBD2 matches at 8 bases. This CDR3 has 16 amino acids. The V and J ends lost 4 bases and 6 bases, in that order; junction bases with no gene match: 12. Germline V gene lookup returns CDR1 SGHRS and CDR2 YFSETQ. The CDR3 nucleotides are TGCGCCAGCAGCAGCGTGGCAGCGGGGGATGGCAATGAGCAGTTCTTC. It is translated as CASSSVAAGDGNEQFF.

Notes on this clonotype: Compared with germline, one end of the junction differs, possibly owing to a read error. This chain connects TRBV20-1 to TRBJ2-1; 14 bases are shared with TRBD2. Germline-derived CDR1 and CDR2 are DFQATT and SNEGSKA (reference sequence). The CDR3 has 16 amino acids. CDR3 loop: CCARAGGLAGANEQFF. In DNA, the CDR3 is TGCTGTGCTAGAGCTGGGGGACTAGCGGGAGCCAATGAGCAGTTCTTC.

At least ten counts were recorded for this clonotype. Germline is not matched at one junction end, which may reflect a read error. V gene TRBV7-9 combines with J gene TRBJ2-5; the D gene is possibly TRBD2 (6 bases). This CDR3 contains 13 residues. Germline CDR1 is SEHNR and CDR2 is FQNEAQ (reference sequence). Here the CDR3 DNA reads TGCGCCAGCAGCTTGTCGGGAGTAGAGACCCAGTACTTC. Translation: CASSLSGVETQYF.

CDR3 coding DNA: TGTGCCAGCAGCGCATGGGAAGAGAATGAGCAGTTCTTC. Protein: CASSAWEENEQFF. The chain has TRBV9 and TRBJ2-1; D unclear. Germline assignment: CDR1 SGDLS and CDR2 YYNGEE. Trimming stripped 3 bases from V and 7 bases from J, with 11 bases between. The CDR3 contains 13 residues.

This clonotype was counted ten times or more. The chain joins TRBV12-3 or TRBV12-4 to TRBJ2-3; possibly TRBD1 or TRBD2 for D (5 bases each). The CDR3 length is 14 residues. The V end was cut by 2 bases, the J end by 6 bases, with 12 bases between. The CDR3, as DNA: TGTGCCAGCAGTTTAAGGGACCCTCCCGATACGCAGTATTTT. It yields the protein CASSLRDPPDTQYF.